This TCR beta chain was documented in a study of cytomegalovirus exposure and HLA in healthy donors. About the research overall: Earlier findings included more than 95 million unique TCR beta sequences obtained from about 180 million T cells.

Per germline, CDR1 MGHRA and CDR2 YSYEKL. V shed 0 bases and J shed 3 bases, with 15 bases lying between them. The CDR3 extends over 16 amino acids. In the PCR, 60 Vbeta and 13 Jbeta primers were used. The table came from immunoSEQ multiplex PCR; TCRdb's copy has only in-frame clones and leaves some out. The table records 110,000 or so clones, about 61% of them present only once. The sequence derives from a man between 18 and 35 years old in good health and CMV-seropositive. The sequenced sample consisted of PBMCs. The chain joins TRBV4-1 to TRBJ2-7, with D tentatively TRBD2 (5 bases). CDR3 sequence (DNA): TGCGCCAGCAGCCAAGAAGGAGAGGGCAATCGCTACGAGCAGTACTTC. This sequence encodes CASSQEGEGNRYEQYF.